These 23 T cell receptor beta chains came from one sample sequenced in a study of blood T cell repertoires in COVID-19. The assay was immunoSEQ multiplex PCR, and TCRdb's table has in-frame clones only and misses some. The sample comprises over 30,000 clones, approximately 80% of which are singletons, and roughly 16% rests with the top ten. The sample comprised peripheral blood. These receptors were collected from a human donor in a cohort sampled during active COVID-19.

The chain employs TRBV4-2 and TRBJ1-5; D perhaps matches TRBD1 (6 bases). The CDR3 contains 15 residues. Per germline, CDR1 LGHNA and CDR2 YNFKEQ. The V end lost 4 bases, the J end lost 7 bases, and 17 bases lay between the germline ends. The CDR3 region has the DNA TGTGCCAGCAGCCCCTCCTTTACAGGGAGCCAGCCCCAGCATTTT. Amino acids: CASSPSFTGSQPQHF.

The V gene is TRBV5-1, the J gene TRBJ1-4; D may be TRBD1 (6 bases). The CDR3 totals 12 residues. V gave up 4 bases and J gave up 16 bases, with 17 bases separating them. Germline V gene lookup returns CDR1 SGHRS and CDR2 YFSETQ. For the CDR3, the DNA is TGCGCCAGCAGCCGAGGATCCGGGACAAAGTTTTTT. It codes for CASSRGSGTKFF.

This chain links TRBV6-1 with TRBJ2-1, with TRBD2 identical over 12 bases. This CDR3 spans 14 amino acids. Per germline, CDR1 MNHNS and CDR2 SASEGT. Unmatched junction bases numbered 2, after V lost 3 bases and J lost 8 bases. CDR3 sequence reads: CASSDASGRDEQFF. CDR3 sequence (DNA): TGTGCCAGCAGTGATGCTAGCGGGAGGGATGAGCAGTTCTTC.

The CDR3, as DNA: TGCGCCAGCAGCCAGACAGGGTATGACTATGGCTACACCTTC. This translates into CASSQTGYDYGYTF. V usage is TRBV4-1 and J usage is TRBJ1-2; 7 nucleotides match TRBD1. Per germline, CDR1 MGHRA and CDR2 YSYEKL. J gave up 3 bases and V 3 bases, and 4 bases lay outside the gene matches. The CDR3 length is 14 residues.

The chain is built from TRBV30 and TRBJ1-5; possible D gene TRBD1, 5 bases. Germline V gives CDR1 GTSNPN, CDR2 SVGIG (reference sequence). This CDR3 spans 15 amino acids. Trimming shortened V by 3 bases and J by 4 bases, and 16 bases separated the two germline ends. Here the CDR3 reads CAWSAAAGTNQPQHF. For the CDR3, the DNA is TGTGCCTGGAGCGCTGCGGCAGGGACTAATCAGCCCCAGCATTTT.

This sequence joins TRBV15 and TRBJ1-4; no firm D call. The germline V gene has CDR1 LNHNV and CDR2 YYDKDF (reference sequence). V lost 1 base to trimming and J lost 0 bases, with 15 bases between them. This CDR3 comprises 18 residues. This CDR3 is CATSRVEGSWATNEKLFF. The CDR3 bases are TGTGCCACCAGCAGAGTGGAAGGGAGTTGGGCAACTAATGAAAAACTGTTTTTT.

A word on this clone: A much larger clone differs by one base, so this may be a read error. V is TRBV2 and J is TRBJ2-7; 7 bases match TRBD1. Germline V CDR1 and CDR2: SNHLY, FYNNEI. The CDR3 is 14 residues long. The ends lost 5 bases at V and 3 bases at J; junction bases unmatched: 7. Here the CDR3 reads CASSSGTEVYEQYF. The CDR3 DNA reads TGTGCCAGCAGTTCCGGGACAGAAGTCTACGAGCAGTACTTC.

This chain links TRBV6-5 with TRBJ1-1; D remains ambiguous. Per the germline V gene, CDR1 is MNHEY and CDR2 is SVGAGI. The CDR3 is made up of 12 amino acids. The germline V and J ends were trimmed by 2 bases and 5 bases, with 6 bases remaining between them. This CDR3 is CASSYGGTEAFF. Here the CDR3 DNA reads TGTGCCAGCAGTTACGGAGGGACTGAAGCTTTCTTT.

This clone appeared once. The V call is TRBV20-1, the J call TRBJ1-2; tentative D call: TRBD1 (6 bases). Germline V gene sequence: CDR1 DFQATT, CDR2 SNEGSKA (reference sequence). CDR3 length equals 10 residues. The germline V and J ends were trimmed by 4 bases and 8 bases, with 8 bases remaining between them. The CDR3 DNA follows: TGCAGTGCTAAGACAGGAGGCTACACCTTC. Its translation: CSAKTGGYTF.

This clone was found a few times. The rearrangement uses TRBV5-5 and TRBJ2-1; possible D gene TRBD1, 6 bases. Germline V CDR1 and CDR2: SGHKS, YYEKEE (reference sequence). Trimming took 5 bases from V and 10 from J, leaving 16 bases between them. This CDR3 region has 13 residues. The chain's CDR3 is CASRPPGEGEQFF. The CDR3 DNA follows: TGTGCCAGCAGACCCCCAGGGGAAGGGGAGCAGTTCTTC.

V usage is TRBV5-5 and J usage is TRBJ2-3; D is perhaps TRBD2 (6 bases). This CDR3 has 15 amino acids. CDR1 SGHKS and CDR2 YYEKEE come from the germline V gene (reference sequence). Deletions cut 3 bases from V and 4 bases from J, with 15 bases between. The CDR3 sequence is CASSSRSGLSDTQYF. The CDR3 nucleotides are TGTGCCAGCAGCTCCAGGTCGGGACTTTCAGATACGCAGTATTTT.

This rearrangement joins TRBV6-6 to TRBJ1-5, with D perhaps matching TRBD1 (5 bases). The CDR3 is 16 residues long. Germline loops: CDR1 MNHNY, CDR2 SVGAGI (reference sequence). V lost 7 bases and J lost 2, with 18 bases in between. CDR3 DNA sequence: TGTGCCAGCATCCAAGTCGGGGGTACGGGCAATCAGCCCCAGCATTTT. Encoded protein: CASIQVGGTGNQPQHF.

The rearrangement joins TRBV10-2 to TRBJ2-7; 9 bases fit TRBD2. Looked up from germline, CDR1 is WSHSY and CDR2 is SAAADI. The CDR3 length is 13 residues. The ends lost 7 bases at V and 3 bases at J; junction bases unmatched: 4. The CDR3 sequence is CASTGLAIYEQYF. The DNA of the CDR3 is TGCGCCAGCACAGGACTAGCGATCTACGAGCAGTACTTC.

This chain joins TRBV10-3 and TRBJ2-3, with 9 positions matching TRBD1. Germline V CDR1 and CDR2: ENHRY, SYGVKD. This CDR3 has 15 amino acids. V shed 8 bases, J shed 4 bases, and the junction held 10 bases outside the gene matches. The CDR3: CAIGGQGQVPDTQYF. CDR3 DNA: TGTGCCATCGGGGGACAGGGTCAAGTCCCAGATACGCAGTATTTT.

CDR3 loop: CASSPGLAYYNEQFF. In nucleotides, the CDR3 is TGCGCCAGCAGCCCGGGACTAGCGTACTACAATGAGCAGTTCTTC. J is TRBJ2-1 and V is TRBV5-1, with 10 bases fitting TRBD2. Germline-derived CDR1 and CDR2 are SGHRS and YFSETQ. After removal of 4 bases from V and 3 bases from J, the junction contained 4 bases not matched to a gene. CDR3 length equals 15 residues.

The sample holds a few counts of this clone. The chain carries TRBV24-1 and TRBJ1-1; 9 nucleotides align to TRBD1. J lost 6 bases, V lost 3 bases, and 7 bases had no gene match. Germline V gene sequence: CDR1 KGHDR, CDR2 SFDVKD. The CDR3 spans 15 residues. For the CDR3, the DNA is TGTGCCACCAGTGATGTGGGACAGGGTTACCCTGAAGCTTTCTTT. This gives the protein CATSDVGQGYPEAFF.

The rearrangement links TRBV19 to TRBJ2-1; the D gene is possibly TRBD2 (5 bases). This CDR3 is built from 16 residues. Germline loops: CDR1 LNHDA, CDR2 SQIVND (reference sequence). Trimming shortened V by 3 bases and J by 0 bases, and 12 bases separated the two germline ends. CDR3 sequence reads: CASSIRTGSSYNEQFF. The DNA of the CDR3 is TGTGCCAGTAGTATCCGTACGGGGAGCTCCTACAATGAGCAGTTCTTC.

The chain joins TRBV30 to TRBJ2-5, with TRBD2 as a possible D gene (5 bases). Germline CDR1 reads GTSNPN; CDR2 reads SVGIG (reference sequence). This CDR3 has 15 amino acids. Trimming shortened V by 3 bases and J by 7 bases, and 21 bases separated the two germline ends. The CDR3 DNA sequence: TGTGCCTGGAGCGCCAAAGCGGCCTCATCCGGGACCCAGTACTTC. Amino acids: CAWSAKAASSGTQYF.

This clone was observed once. The chain recombines TRBV5-4 with TRBJ1-1; 7 positions match TRBD1. The germline V gene has CDR1 SGHNT and CDR2 YYREEE (reference sequence). Trimming at V came to 3 bases and at J to 0 bases, leaving 11 bases not matched to a gene. This CDR3 spans 17 amino acids. CDR3 sequence (DNA): TGTGCCAGCAGCTCGCTCGCAATTCAGGGGGTGAACACTGAAGCTTTCTTT. Residues: CASSSLAIQGVNTEAFF. Based on the CDR3 plus reference TRBV5-4 and TRBJ1-1, the full variable domain is ETGVTQSPTHLIKTRGQQVTLRCSSQSGHNTVSWYQQALGQGPQFIFQYYREEENGRGNFPPRFSGLQFPNYSSELNVNALELDDSALYLCASSSLAIQGVNTEAFFGQGTRLTVV.

This chain uses TRBV15 with TRBJ1-5; weak D call: TRBD1 (6 bases). The CDR3 has 15 amino acids. In germline, CDR1 is LNHNV, CDR2 YYDKDF (reference sequence). The V end was cut by 7 bases, the J end by 0 bases, with 13 bases between. The CDR3 DNA follows: TGTGCCACCACCGCCTACAGGGATAGCAATCAGCCCCAGCATTTT. Translation: CATTAYRDSNQPQHF.

The chain couples TRBV5-1 to TRBJ1-2; 9 bases are a match to TRBD1. Per the germline V gene, CDR1 is SGHRS and CDR2 is YFSETQ. The CDR3 is made up of 14 amino acids. V trimming: 4 bases; J trimming: 6 bases; junction bases outside the gene matches: 7. The CDR3 sequence: CASSPRTGEDGYTF. For the CDR3, the DNA is TGCGCCAGCAGCCCACGGACAGGGGAAGATGGCTACACCTTC.

This clone has only one observation. The genes are TRBV5-1 and TRBJ1-2, with 11 bases lining up with TRBD1. Germline V gives CDR1 SGHRS, CDR2 YFSETQ. The CDR3 contains 17 residues. V lost 5 bases and J lost 4; bases outside the gene matches: 13. This CDR3 is CASRADRGLRISYGYTF. The CDR3, as DNA: TGCGCCAGCAGAGCGGACAGGGGGCTCCGGATATCCTATGGCTACACCTTC.

The chain recombines TRBV6-2 or TRBV6-3 with TRBJ2-7; 9 bases align to TRBD2. There are 20 residues in the CDR3. Germline trimming cut 2 bases from V and 0 bases from J; bases unmatched to any gene: 17. Germline V gene data show CDR1 as MNHEY and CDR2 as SVGEGT. This chain's CDR3 is CASSYPSGLATPYNSYEQYF. CDR3 bases: TGTGCCAGCAGTTACCCTTCCGGACTAGCGACACCCTACAACTCCTACGAGCAGTACTTC.